These 31 T cell receptor beta chains came from one sample sequenced in a study of CD8 T cells in ankylosing spondylitis. Overall study results and limits: Apparently characteristic of ankylosing spondylitis blood was a TCR beta motif (about eight highly homologous variants).

These receptors have no known antigen. TCRdb processed the 5' RACE reads anew with MiXCR; each CDR3 protein has one entry. The repertoire holds a few hundred thousand distinct CDR3 sequences, with about 22% as singletons. Sequenced sample: blood, either unsorted or a sorted T cell fraction (not recorded which). These receptors all stem from a male donor with ankylosing spondylitis.

The gene calls are TRBV15 and TRBJ2-1; D gene uncertain. V was clipped by 1 base and J by 5 bases, with 12 bases between them. In germline, CDR1 is LNHNV, CDR2 YYDKDF (reference sequence). The CDR3 sequence is 15 residues long. This CDR3 is CATSRVLTNHNEQFF. Here the CDR3 DNA reads TGTGCCACCAGCAGAGTCTTAACAAACCACAATGAGCAGTTCTTC.

The V gene is TRBV3-1, the J gene TRBJ1-2; D is uncertain. Germline CDR1 and CDR2: LGHDT and YNNKEL (reference sequence). There are 13 residues in the CDR3. Trimming took 1 base from V and 4 from J, leaving 7 bases between them. CDR3 sequence: CASSQGPSYGYTF. In DNA, the CDR3 is TGTGCCAGCAGCCAAGGCCCCAGCTATGGCTACACCTTC.

The chain combines TRBV6-5 with TRBJ2-1, with 8 bases identical to TRBD2. Trimming cost V 2 bases and J 3 bases; bases outside gene matches: 6. The CDR3 is 16 amino acids. Germline lookup yields CDR1 MNHEY and CDR2 SVGAGI. CDR3 DNA: TGTGCCAGCAGTTACCCTAGCGGGTCTAACTACAATGAGCAGTTCTTC. Encoded protein: CASSYPSGSNYNEQFF.

The CDR3 protein is CASNREGLAGGNEQFF. The CDR3, as DNA: TGTGCCAGCAACAGGGAGGGACTAGCGGGAGGGAATGAGCAGTTCTTC. The chain is built from TRBV9 and TRBJ2-1; 16 bases align to TRBD2. This CDR3 contains 16 residues. The V gene's germline CDR1 is SGDLS and CDR2 YYNGEE. The V segment lost 6 bases and the J segment 7 bases; nucleotides outside the gene matches: 7. Filled out from reference TRBV9 and TRBJ2-1, the complete variable domain reads DSGVTQTPKHLITATGQRVTLRCSPRSGDLSVYWYQQSLDQGLQFLIQYYNGEERAKGNILERFSAQQFPDLHSELNLSSLELGDSALYFCASNREGLAGGNEQFFGPGTRLTVL.

The table lists this clonotype with a few counts. The genes are TRBV5-1 and TRBJ2-3; no firm D call. In germline, CDR1 is SGHRS, CDR2 YFSETQ. The V and J ends lost 0 bases and 5 bases respectively, with 13 bases between them. This CDR3 region has 15 residues. CDR3 amino acids: CASSLGPSTLDTQYF. The DNA for the CDR3 is TGCGCCAGCAGCTTGGGGCCCTCTACCTTAGATACGCAGTATTTT.

This clonotype was seen once. The V gene is TRBV28, the J gene TRBJ1-5, with a tentative D call TRBD1 (5 bases). This CDR3 contains 14 residues. Germline values: CDR1 MDHEN, CDR2 SYDVKM. With 0 bases removed from V and 6 bases from J, the gap between germline ends came to 9 bases. The DNA of the CDR3 is TGTGCCAGCAGTTTATGGGGGCTCGGTCAGCCCCAGCATTTT. Encoded protein: CASSLWGLGQPQHF.

This clonotype was detected ten times or more. This chain connects TRBV7-2 to TRBJ1-6; D gene unclear. Germline CDR1 SGHTA, CDR2 FQGNSA. The CDR3 runs to 11 residues. V was pared by 1 base and J by 14 bases, with 6 bases between. CDR3 protein: CASSLGVTLHF. The CDR3, as DNA: TGTGCCAGCAGCTTAGGGGTCACCCTCCACTTT.

This clonotype was detected once. The gene calls are TRBV12-3 or TRBV12-4 and TRBJ2-5; D remains ambiguous. The CDR3 runs 12 residues. V shed 3 bases and J shed 3 bases, with 5 bases lying between them. The DNA for the CDR3 is TGTGCCAGCAGTTTCTCGAAAGAGACCCAGTACTTC. Protein sequence: CASSFSKETQYF.

A few counts support this clonotype. The chain is built from TRBV4-2 and TRBJ2-5; 7 nucleotides match TRBD2. CDR1 is LGHNA and CDR2 is YNFKEQ in the germline V gene. With 4 bases clipped from V and 1 base from J, the junction kept 9 bases outside the gene matches. The CDR3 loop spans 16 amino acids. The CDR3 sequence: CASSLGLQSFQETQYF. The CDR3 DNA follows: TGTGCCAGCAGCCTGGGACTACAGTCCTTCCAAGAGACCCAGTACTTC.

A few counts support this clonotype. V gene TRBV29-1 combines with J gene TRBJ1-3; D call uncertain. The CDR3 has 16 amino acids. The V gene's germline CDR1 is SQVTM and CDR2 ANQGSEA. V was shortened by 0 bases and J by 0 bases, with 12 bases between the two germline ends. This CDR3 reads CSVEDPYSSSGNTIYF. The CDR3 DNA reads TGCAGCGTTGAAGATCCATACTCGAGCTCTGGAAACACCATATATTTT. The full variable domain, completed using reference TRBV29-1 and TRBJ1-3, is SAVISQKPSRDICQRGTSLTIQCQVDSQVTMMFWYRQQPGQSLTLIATANQGSEATYESGFVIDKFPISRPNLTFSTLTVSNMSPEDSSIYLCSVEDPYSSSGNTIYFGEGSWLTVV.

This clonotype came up a few times. V is TRBV4-2 and J is TRBJ2-1, with 8 bases aligning to TRBD2. In germline, CDR1 is LGHNA, CDR2 YNFKEQ. The CDR3 spans 17 residues. After removal of 0 bases from V and 5 bases from J, the junction contained 9 bases not matched to a gene. In DNA, the CDR3 is TGTGCCAGCAGCCAAGATCCCAGCGGGAGAAAAAACAATGAGCAGTTCTTC. It translates to CASSQDPSGRKNNEQFF.

The chain employs TRBV29-1 and TRBJ2-3, with 7 bases that match TRBD1. This CDR3 contains 14 residues. The germline CDR1 and CDR2 sequences are SQVTM and ANQGSEA. V lost 5 bases and J lost 7; bases outside the gene matches: 12. CDR3 amino acids: CSVLRQGLPYTQYF. CDR3 nucleotide sequence: TGCAGCGTTCTCCGACAGGGCCTTCCCTATACGCAGTATTTT.

In this sample, this clonotype turned up many times. The chain links TRBV12-3 or TRBV12-4 to TRBJ1-1; TRBD1 agrees at 9 bases. Trimming cost V 7 bases and J 3 bases; bases outside gene matches: 6. The CDR3 runs 14 residues. CDR3 sequence reads: CASTLQGAYTEAFF. The CDR3 DNA reads TGTGCCAGCACTCTACAGGGGGCCTACACTGAAGCTTTCTTT.

This clonotype came up a few times. The V call is TRBV7-2, the J call TRBJ1-2, with TRBD1 as a possible D gene (5 bases). With 3 bases removed from V and 5 bases from J, the gap between germline ends came to 13 bases. The CDR3 covers 14 residues. Germline CDR1 and CDR2: SGHTA and FQGNSA. DNA for the CDR3: TGTGCCAGCAGCTTGGGGCCGGGGAGGTATGGCTACACCTTC. It translates to CASSLGPGRYGYTF.

V gene TRBV3-1 combines with J gene TRBJ2-5, with D perhaps matching TRBD2 (6 bases). The length of the CDR3 is 15 residues. The germline V gene encodes CDR1 LGHDT and CDR2 YNNKEL (reference sequence). Trimming cost V 0 bases and J 6 bases, with 14 bases left between them. CDR3 sequence (DNA): TGTGCCAGCAGCCAAGATCAGGAGGGGAGACAGACCCAGTACTTC. It encodes CASSQDQEGRQTQYF.

This clonotype was detected a few times. This sequence joins TRBV4-3 and TRBJ1-2, with 9 positions matching TRBD1. CDR1 LGHNA and CDR2 YSLEER come from the germline V gene. The V and J ends lost 0 bases and 5 bases, in that order; junction bases with no gene match: 7. The CDR3 is 16 residues long. CDR3 nucleotides: TGCGCCAGCAGCCAAGACCGGGACAGGGAGTATTATGGCTACACCTTC. This gives the protein CASSQDRDREYYGYTF.

This clonotype was seen a few times. CDR3 sequence reads: CASSLDRALYEQYF. The CDR3 nucleotides are TGCGCCAGCAGCTTGGACAGGGCCCTCTACGAGCAGTACTTC. V usage is TRBV5-1 and J usage is TRBJ2-7, with TRBD1 as a possible D gene (6 bases). CDR1 and CDR2 (germline): SGHRS, YFSETQ. The CDR3 covers 14 residues. The V end lost 0 bases, the J end lost 3 bases, and 10 bases lay between the germline ends.

A note on this clonotype: A junction end diverges from the germline sequence, so it may reflect a read error. The chain combines TRBV7-3 with TRBJ2-1; the D gene could be TRBD1 or TRBD2 (5 bases each). Germline V gene data show CDR1 as SGHTA and CDR2 as FQGTGA. The CDR3 contains 12 residues. The CDR3 region is CASSSTGAPVVF. The CDR3 nucleotides read TGTGCCAGCAGCTCTACCGGGGCTCCAGTAGTCTTC.

A few counts support this clonotype. The CDR3 spells CSGGEGNQPQHF. The CDR3 DNA follows: TGCAGCGGGGGGGAGGGCAATCAGCCCCAGCATTTT. The rearrangement links TRBV29-1 to TRBJ1-5, with D possibly TRBD1 on 5 matching bases. The CDR3 is 12 amino acids. Trimming removed 7 bases from V and 2 bases from J, with 9 bases in between. Germline CDR1 is SQVTM and CDR2 is ANQGSEA.

This clonotype was seen only a few times. The rearrangement links TRBV5-1 to TRBJ1-6; no firm D call. This CDR3 has 16 amino acids. CDR1 and CDR2 (germline): SGHRS, YFSETQ. Trimming shortened V by 0 bases and J by 6 bases, and 13 bases separated the two germline ends. The CDR3 here is CASSLAADSGNSPLHF. CDR3 DNA: TGCGCCAGCAGCTTGGCCGCCGATTCGGGTAATTCACCCCTCCACTTT.

The V gene is TRBV20-1, the J gene TRBJ2-7, with 8 bases that match TRBD2. The CDR3 covers 12 residues. V was clipped by 4 bases and J by 3 bases; unmatched bases: 2. In germline, CDR1 is DFQATT, CDR2 SNEGSKA (reference sequence). CDR3 residues: CSANSGIYEQYF. CDR3 coding DNA: TGCAGTGCTAATAGCGGGATCTACGAGCAGTACTTC.

V and J are TRBV5-6 and TRBJ1-3; 9 nucleotides agree with TRBD1. The CDR3 has 15 residues. The ends lost 0 bases at V and 5 bases at J; junction bases unmatched: 3. Germline lookup yields CDR1 SGHDT and CDR2 YYEEEE. The CDR3 is CASSLAGTGRNTIYF. As DNA, the CDR3 is TGTGCCAGCAGCTTGGCCGGGACAGGGCGAAACACCATATATTTT.

Many counts were recorded for this clonotype. The J gene is TRBJ1-5, the V gene TRBV12-3 or TRBV12-4; maybe TRBD1 (5 bases). V lost 4 bases and J 0 bases, leaving 7 bases between the germline ends. The CDR3 sequence is 14 residues long. CDR3 DNA sequence: TGTGCCAGCAGTTGGGGCAATAGCAATCAGCCCCAGCATTTT. This sequence encodes CASSWGNSNQPQHF.

V and J are TRBV9 and TRBJ2-7; maybe TRBD1 (6 bases). This CDR3 contains 13 residues. V was shortened by 0 bases and J by 7 bases, with 11 bases between the two germline ends. Germline CDR1 and CDR2: SGDLS and YYNGEE. The DNA of the CDR3 is TGTGCCAGCAGCGTAGCAGTAAGGGGGGAGCAGTACTTC. It is translated as CASSVAVRGEQYF.

The chain links TRBV12-3 or TRBV12-4 to TRBJ2-3; D is perhaps TRBD2 (6 bases). The ends were cut back, 1 base at V and 0 bases at J, with 11 bases in the middle. This CDR3 comprises 16 residues. CDR3 DNA sequence: TGTGCCAGCAGTTTAGGCCGCCTAGCGAGCACAGATACGCAGTATTTT. Its protein is CASSLGRLASTDTQYF.

This clonotype was picked up many times. The V and J genes are TRBV5-1 and TRBJ1-1; D is unresolved. The CDR3 sequence is 14 residues long. With 3 bases removed from V and 5 bases from J, the gap between germline ends came to 14 bases. Germline values: CDR1 SGHRS, CDR2 YFSETQ. The CDR3 reads CASSSYELETEAFF. The CDR3 DNA follows: TGCGCCAGCAGCTCGTACGAACTGGAGACTGAAGCTTTCTTT.

This clonotype has just a few counts. This rearrangement joins TRBV5-1 to TRBJ1-5; TRBD1 matches 10 bases. The trim removed 3 bases at V and 7 bases at J, leaving 7 bases unmatched. In germline, CDR1 is SGHRS, CDR2 YFSETQ. The CDR3 is made up of 15 amino acids. The CDR3 protein is CASSWGTGAEQPQHF. CDR3 sequence (DNA): TGCGCCAGCAGCTGGGGGACAGGGGCAGAGCAGCCCCAGCATTTT.

In DNA, the CDR3 is TGTGCCAGCAGTGAAGGGACGGACTATGGCTACACCTTC. Translation: CASSEGTDYGYTF. This sequence joins TRBV2 and TRBJ1-2; no reliable D call. CDR1 and CDR2 (germline): SNHLY, FYNNEI. The length of the CDR3 is 13 residues. The V gene lost 1 base and the J gene lost 3 bases, with 6 bases spanning the gap.

The table lists this clonotype with many counts. The rearrangement uses TRBV4-3 and TRBJ1-2, with D unresolved. The V end was cut by 2 bases, the J end by 4 bases, with 14 bases between. Germline CDR1 and CDR2: LGHNA and YSLEER. The CDR3 runs 15 residues. DNA for the CDR3: TGCGCCAGCAGCCAAAATGCCCTCGGCCGCTATGGCTACACCTTC. Amino acid sequence: CASSQNALGRYGYTF.

Many counts were recorded for this clonotype. The V call is TRBV4-1, the J call TRBJ2-1; 12 bases are shared with TRBD2. The CDR3 is 20 residues long. V was pared by 4 bases and J by 0 bases, with 13 bases of the junction left unmatched. Germline CDR1 MGHRA, CDR2 YSYEKL. The DNA for the CDR3 is TGCGCCAGCAGCCTAACGTGGGGACTAGCGGGTCAAAGCTCCTACAATGAGCAGTTCTTC. Its translation is CASSLTWGLAGQSSYNEQFF.

This clonotype was recorded at least ten times. The rearrangement uses TRBV29-1 and TRBJ1-1; D is unresolved. The V gene's germline CDR1 is SQVTM and CDR2 ANQGSEA. This CDR3 region has 13 residues. The germline V and J ends were trimmed by 3 bases and 5 bases, with 13 bases remaining between them. The DNA for the CDR3 is TGCAGCGTTGAGGAGTTGAGCGGGACTGAAGCTTTCTTT. Its translation: CSVEELSGTEAFF.